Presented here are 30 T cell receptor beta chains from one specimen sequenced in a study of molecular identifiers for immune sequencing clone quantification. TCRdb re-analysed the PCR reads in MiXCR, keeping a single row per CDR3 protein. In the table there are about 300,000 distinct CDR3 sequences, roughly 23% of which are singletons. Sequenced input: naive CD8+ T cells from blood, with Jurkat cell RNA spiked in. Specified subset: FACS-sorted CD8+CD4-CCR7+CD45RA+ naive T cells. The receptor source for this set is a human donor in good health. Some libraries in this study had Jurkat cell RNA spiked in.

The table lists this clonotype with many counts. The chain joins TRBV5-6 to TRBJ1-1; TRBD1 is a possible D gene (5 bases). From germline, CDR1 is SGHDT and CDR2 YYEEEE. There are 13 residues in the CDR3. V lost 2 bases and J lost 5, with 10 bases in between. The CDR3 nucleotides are TGTGCCAGCAGCTTAGCCTGGGGGACTGAAGCTTTCTTT. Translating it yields CASSLAWGTEAFF.

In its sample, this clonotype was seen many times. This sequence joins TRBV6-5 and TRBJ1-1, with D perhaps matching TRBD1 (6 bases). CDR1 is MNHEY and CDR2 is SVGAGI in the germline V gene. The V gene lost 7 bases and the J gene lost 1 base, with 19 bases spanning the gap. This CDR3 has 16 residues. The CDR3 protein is CASIPEGDVGNTEAFF. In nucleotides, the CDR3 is TGTGCCAGCATCCCAGAGGGGGATGTTGGGAACACTGAAGCTTTCTTT.

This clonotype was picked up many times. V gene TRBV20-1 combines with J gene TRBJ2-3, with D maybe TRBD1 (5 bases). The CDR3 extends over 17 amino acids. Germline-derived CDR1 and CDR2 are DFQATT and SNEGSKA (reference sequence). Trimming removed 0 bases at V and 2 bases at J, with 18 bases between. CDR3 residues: CSARDRSGPIPTDTQYF. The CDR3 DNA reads TGCAGTGCTAGAGATCGTTCAGGGCCTATTCCCACAGATACGCAGTATTTT.

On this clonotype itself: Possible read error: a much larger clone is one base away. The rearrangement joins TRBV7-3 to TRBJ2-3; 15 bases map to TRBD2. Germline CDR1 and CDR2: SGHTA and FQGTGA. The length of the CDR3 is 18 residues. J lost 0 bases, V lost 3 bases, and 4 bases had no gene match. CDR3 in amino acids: CASSFGLAGGVSTDTQYF. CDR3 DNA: TGTGCCAGCAGCTTCGGACTAGCGGGAGGGGTTAGCACAGATACGCAGTATTTT.

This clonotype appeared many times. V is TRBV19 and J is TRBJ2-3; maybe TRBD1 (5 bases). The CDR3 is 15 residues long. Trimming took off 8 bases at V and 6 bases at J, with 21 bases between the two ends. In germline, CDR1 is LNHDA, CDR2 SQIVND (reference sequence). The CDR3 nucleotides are TGTGCCAGTCGACTTCAGGGTATCATGCCGGATACGCAGTATTTT. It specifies CASRLQGIMPDTQYF.

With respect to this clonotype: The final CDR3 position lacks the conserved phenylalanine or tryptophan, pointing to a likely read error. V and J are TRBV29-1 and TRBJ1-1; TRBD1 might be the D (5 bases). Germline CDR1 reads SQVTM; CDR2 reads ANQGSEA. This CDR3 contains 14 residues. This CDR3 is CSVEDQTENTEAFL. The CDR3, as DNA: TGCAGCGTCGAAGATCAGACAGAGAACACTGAAGCTTTCCTT.

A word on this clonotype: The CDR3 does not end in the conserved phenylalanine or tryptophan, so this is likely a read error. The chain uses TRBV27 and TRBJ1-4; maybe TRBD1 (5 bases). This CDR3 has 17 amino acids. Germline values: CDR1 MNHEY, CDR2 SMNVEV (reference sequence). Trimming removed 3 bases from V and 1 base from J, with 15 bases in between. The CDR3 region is CASSFLMRDGTNEKLFL. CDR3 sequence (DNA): TGTGCCAGCAGTTTCCTTATGAGGGACGGAACTAATGAAAAACTGTTTCTT.

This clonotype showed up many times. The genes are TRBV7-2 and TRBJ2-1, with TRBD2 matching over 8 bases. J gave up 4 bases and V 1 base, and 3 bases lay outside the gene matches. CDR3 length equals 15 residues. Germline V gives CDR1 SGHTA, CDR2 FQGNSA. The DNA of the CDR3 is TGTGCCAGCAGCTTAGGACTAGCGCTTTACAATGAGCAGTTCTTC. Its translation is CASSLGLALYNEQFF.

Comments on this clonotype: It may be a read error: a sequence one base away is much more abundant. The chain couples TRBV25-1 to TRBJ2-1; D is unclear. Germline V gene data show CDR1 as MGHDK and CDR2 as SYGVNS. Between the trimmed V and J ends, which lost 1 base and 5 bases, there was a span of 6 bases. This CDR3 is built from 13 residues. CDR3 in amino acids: CASSESLHNEQFF. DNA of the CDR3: TGTGCCAGCAGTGAATCCCTGCACAATGAGCAGTTCTTC.

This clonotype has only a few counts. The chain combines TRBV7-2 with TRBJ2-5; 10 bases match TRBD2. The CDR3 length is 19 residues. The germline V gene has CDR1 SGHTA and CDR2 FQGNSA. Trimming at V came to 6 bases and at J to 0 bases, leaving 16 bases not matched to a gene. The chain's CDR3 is CASRYLEVPGTSDQETQYF. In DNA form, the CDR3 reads TGTGCCAGCAGATATTTGGAGGTACCCGGGACTAGCGACCAAGAGACCCAGTACTTC.

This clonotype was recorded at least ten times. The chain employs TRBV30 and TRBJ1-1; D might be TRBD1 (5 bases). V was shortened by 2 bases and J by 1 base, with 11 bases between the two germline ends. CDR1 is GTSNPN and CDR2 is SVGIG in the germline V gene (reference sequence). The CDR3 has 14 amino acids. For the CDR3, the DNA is TGTGCCTGGAGTCACGGGACGCGGAACACTGAAGCTTTCTTT. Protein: CAWSHGTRNTEAFF.

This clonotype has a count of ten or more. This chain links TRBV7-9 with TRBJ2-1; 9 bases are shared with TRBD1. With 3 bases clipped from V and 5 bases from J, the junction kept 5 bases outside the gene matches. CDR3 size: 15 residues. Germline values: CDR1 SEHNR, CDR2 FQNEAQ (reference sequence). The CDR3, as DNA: TGTGCCAGCAGCTTCCCGGGACAGGGTCACAATGAGCAGTTCTTC. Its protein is CASSFPGQGHNEQFF. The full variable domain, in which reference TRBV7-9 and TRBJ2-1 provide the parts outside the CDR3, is DTGVSQNPRHKITKRGQNVTFRCDPISEHNRLYWYRQTLGQGPEFLTYFQNEAQLEKSRLLSDRFSAERPKGSFSTLEIQRTEQGDSAMYLCASSFPGQGHNEQFFGPGTRLTVL.

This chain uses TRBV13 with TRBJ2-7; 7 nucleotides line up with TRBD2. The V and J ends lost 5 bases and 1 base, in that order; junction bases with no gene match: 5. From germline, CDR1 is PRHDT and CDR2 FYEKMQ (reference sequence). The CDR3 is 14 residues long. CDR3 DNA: TGTGCCAGCAGCGGGCCTAGCGGATCCTACGAGCAGTACTTC. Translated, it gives CASSGPSGSYEQYF.

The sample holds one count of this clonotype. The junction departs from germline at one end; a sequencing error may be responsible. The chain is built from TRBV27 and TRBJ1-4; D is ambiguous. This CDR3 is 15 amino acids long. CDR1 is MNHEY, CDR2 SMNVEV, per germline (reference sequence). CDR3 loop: CASSTTEATNEKLLF. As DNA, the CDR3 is TGTGCCAGCAGTACGACGGAAGCAACTAATGAAAAACTGCTTTTT.

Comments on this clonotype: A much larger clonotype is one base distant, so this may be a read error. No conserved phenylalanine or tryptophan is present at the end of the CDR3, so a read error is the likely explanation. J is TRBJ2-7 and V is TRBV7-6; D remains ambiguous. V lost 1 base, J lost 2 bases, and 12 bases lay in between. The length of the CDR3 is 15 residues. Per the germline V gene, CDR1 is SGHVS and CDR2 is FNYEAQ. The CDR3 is CASSLDARLTYEQYL. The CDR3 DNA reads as TGTGCCAGCAGCTTAGACGCCAGACTGACCTACGAGCAGTACCTC.

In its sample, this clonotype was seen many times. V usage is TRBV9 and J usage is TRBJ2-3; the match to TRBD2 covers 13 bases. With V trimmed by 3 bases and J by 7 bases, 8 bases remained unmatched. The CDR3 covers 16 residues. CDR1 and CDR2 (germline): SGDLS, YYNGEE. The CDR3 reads CASSEGGTSGMNTQYF. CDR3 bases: TGTGCCAGCAGCGAAGGCGGGACTAGCGGGATGAATACGCAGTATTTT.

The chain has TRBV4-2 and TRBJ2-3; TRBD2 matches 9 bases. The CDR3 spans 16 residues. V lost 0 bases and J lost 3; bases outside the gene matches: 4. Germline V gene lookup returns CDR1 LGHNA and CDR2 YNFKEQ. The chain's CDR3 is CASSQDSLAGTDTQYF. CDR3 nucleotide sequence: TGTGCCAGCAGCCAAGATAGTCTAGCGGGAACAGATACGCAGTATTTT.

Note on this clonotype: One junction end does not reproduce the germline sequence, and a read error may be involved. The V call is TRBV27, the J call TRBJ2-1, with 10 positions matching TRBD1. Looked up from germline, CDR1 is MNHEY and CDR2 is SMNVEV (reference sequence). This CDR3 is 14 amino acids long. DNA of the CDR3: TGTGCCAGCAAGACAGGGGGCCCCTACCATGAGCAGTTCTTC. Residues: CASKTGGPYHEQFF.

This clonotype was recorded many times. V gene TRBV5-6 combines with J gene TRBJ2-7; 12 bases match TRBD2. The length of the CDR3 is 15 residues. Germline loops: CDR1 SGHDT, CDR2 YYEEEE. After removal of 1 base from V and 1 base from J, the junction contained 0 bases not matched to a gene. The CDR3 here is CASSLTSGGSYEQYF. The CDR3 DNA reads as TGTGCCAGCAGCTTGACTAGCGGGGGGTCCTACGAGCAGTACTTC. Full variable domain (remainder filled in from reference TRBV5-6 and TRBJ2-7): DAGVTQSPTHLIKTRGQQVTLRCSPKSGHDTVSWYQQALGQGPQFIFQYYEEEERQRGNFPDRFSGHQFPNYSSELNVNALLLGDSALYLCASSLTSGGSYEQYFGPGTRLTVT.

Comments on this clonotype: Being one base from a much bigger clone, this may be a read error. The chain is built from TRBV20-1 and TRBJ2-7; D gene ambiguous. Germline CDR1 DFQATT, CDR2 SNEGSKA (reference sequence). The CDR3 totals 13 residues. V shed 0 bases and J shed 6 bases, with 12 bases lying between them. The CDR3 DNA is TGCAGTGCTAGAGATTTAGGAGAGTGCGAGCAGTACTTC. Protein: CSARDLGECEQYF.

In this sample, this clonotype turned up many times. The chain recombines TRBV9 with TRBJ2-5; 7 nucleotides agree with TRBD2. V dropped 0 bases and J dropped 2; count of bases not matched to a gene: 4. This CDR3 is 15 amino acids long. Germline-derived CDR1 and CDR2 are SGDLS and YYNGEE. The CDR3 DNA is TGTGCCAGCAGCGTAGGGGGACTAACACAAGAGACCCAGTACTTC. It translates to CASSVGGLTQETQYF.

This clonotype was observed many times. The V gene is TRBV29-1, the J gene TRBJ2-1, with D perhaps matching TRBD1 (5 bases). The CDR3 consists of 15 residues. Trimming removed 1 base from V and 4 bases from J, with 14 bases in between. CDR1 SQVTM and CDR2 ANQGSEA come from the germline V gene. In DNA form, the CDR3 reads TGCAGCGTTGAAGTCCGTACAGGATTTTACAATGAGCAGTTCTTC. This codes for CSVEVRTGFYNEQFF.

CDR3 residues: CASSTGGDGTDTQYF. In DNA, the CDR3 is TGTGCCAGCAGTACAGGGGGGGATGGAACAGATACGCAGTATTTT. The gene calls are TRBV12-3 or TRBV12-4 and TRBJ2-3, with a possible D match to TRBD1 (8 bases). The CDR3 spans 15 residues. V gave up 5 bases and J gave up 3 bases, with 15 bases separating them.

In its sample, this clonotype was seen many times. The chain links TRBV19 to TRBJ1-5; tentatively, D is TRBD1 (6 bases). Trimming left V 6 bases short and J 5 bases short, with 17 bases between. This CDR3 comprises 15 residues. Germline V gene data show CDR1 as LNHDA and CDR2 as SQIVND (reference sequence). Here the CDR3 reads CASRPGFKGDQPQHF. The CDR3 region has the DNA TGTGCCAGTAGACCCGGTTTTAAGGGGGATCAGCCCCAGCATTTT. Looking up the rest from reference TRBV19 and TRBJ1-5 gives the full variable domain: DGGITQSPKYLFRKEGQNVTLSCEQNLNHDAMYWYRQDPGQGLRLIYYSQIVNDFQKGDIAEGYSVSREKKESFPLTVTSAQKNPTAFYLCASRPGFKGDQPQHFGDGTRLSIL.

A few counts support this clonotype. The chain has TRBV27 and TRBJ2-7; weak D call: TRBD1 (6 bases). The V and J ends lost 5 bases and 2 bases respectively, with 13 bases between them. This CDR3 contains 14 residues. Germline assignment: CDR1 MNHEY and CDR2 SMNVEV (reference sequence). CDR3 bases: TGTGCCAGCAGTCCGGACAGTGGAACCTACGAGCAGTACTTC. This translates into CASSPDSGTYEQYF.

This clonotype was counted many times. The CDR3 loop is CASSLGGSDEQYF. CDR3 nucleotide sequence: TGTGCCAGCAGCTTGGGAGGGTCCGACGAGCAGTACTTC. The rearrangement links TRBV5-6 to TRBJ2-7, with TRBD2 as a possible D gene (5 bases). CDR3 length equals 13 residues. The V and J ends lost 0 bases and 5 bases respectively, with 9 bases between them. Per germline, CDR1 SGHDT and CDR2 YYEEEE.

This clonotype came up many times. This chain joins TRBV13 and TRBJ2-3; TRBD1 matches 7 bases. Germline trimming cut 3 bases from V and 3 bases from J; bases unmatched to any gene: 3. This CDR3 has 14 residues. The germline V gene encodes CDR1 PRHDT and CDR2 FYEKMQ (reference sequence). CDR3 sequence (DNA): TGTGCCAGCAGCTTTGGGACAGTAACAGATACGCAGTATTTT. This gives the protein CASSFGTVTDTQYF.

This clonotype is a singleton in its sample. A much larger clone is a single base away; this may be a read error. In DNA, the CDR3 is TGTGCCAGCGGTTCCCCCGGGACTAGCTCGTCCCAGTACTTC. Amino acid sequence: CASGSPGTSSSQYF. This chain links TRBV12-3 or TRBV12-4 with TRBJ2-5, with TRBD2 matching 9 bases. The CDR3 is 14 residues long. The V segment lost 8 bases and the J segment 9 bases; nucleotides outside the gene matches: 13.

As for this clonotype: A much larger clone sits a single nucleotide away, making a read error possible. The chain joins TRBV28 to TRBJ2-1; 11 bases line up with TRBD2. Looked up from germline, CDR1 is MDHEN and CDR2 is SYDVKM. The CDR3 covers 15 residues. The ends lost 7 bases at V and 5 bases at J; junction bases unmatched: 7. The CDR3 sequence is CASNPGLADHNEQFF. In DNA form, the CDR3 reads TGTGCCAGCAACCCGGGACTAGCGGATCACAATGAGCAGTTCTTC.

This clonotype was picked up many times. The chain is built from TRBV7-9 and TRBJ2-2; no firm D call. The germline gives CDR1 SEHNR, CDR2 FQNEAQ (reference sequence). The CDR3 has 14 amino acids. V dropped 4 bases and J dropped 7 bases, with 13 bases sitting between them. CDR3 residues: CASSSLHQIGELFF. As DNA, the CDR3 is TGTGCCAGCAGCTCCCTACACCAAATCGGGGAGCTGTTTTTT.